This T cell receptor (beta chain) stems from a study of vaccination effects on CD4 cells after COVID-19 (dated by TCRdb to between 2021 and 2024). For the wider study: To identify antigen-specific CD4+ T cell clonotypes by their expansion, the ViraFEST assay first stimulated PBMC with viral peptide pools and then applied TCR sequencing. Across the study, the median time from the second dose to post-vaccine sampling was 72 days (range 14 to 241). Roughly 2 million PBMC per well were cultured in IMDM with roughly 5% human AB serum, 9 to 10 IU/ml IL-2 and gentamicin, plus 10 ug/ml peptides. The study compared SARS-CoV-2 spike-specific CD4+ TCR repertoires before and after mRNA vaccination in COVID-19 convalescent patients and infection-naive vaccine recipients. The full study included ten to eleven COVID-19 convalescent patients and several SARS-CoV-2-naive healthy vaccine recipients. In the study, cultures from other donors were sequenced using the Oncomine TCR Beta short-read assay on an Illumina iSeq 100. On the study overall, not on this receptor specifically: Clones induced by infection and clones induced by vaccination both contracted markedly at late timepoints after vaccination, which fits with T cell responses waning over time. The study was limited by a small number of convalescent patients and lacked early post-infection timepoints. In healthy vaccine recipients, vaccine-induced clones were almost all SARS-CoV-2 mono-reactive, with only 1 of 255 cross-reactive with common cold coronaviruses.

Libraries were constructed by the immunoSEQ multiplex PCR assay. DNA from the cultured, isolated CD4+ T cells was subjected to TCR beta CDR3 sequencing. As for the authors' bioinformatics: Non-productive TCR sequences were removed, reads were trimmed to the CDR3 region, and CDR3s of at least 7 amino acids were retained. Antigen-specific clonotypes were identified with the MANAFEST web app by comparing expansion in peptide wells against reference cultures. To count as positive, a clone had to show expansion at FDR<0.05 compared with the reference and with all other wells, an odds ratio above 5, and a frequency above 0.1% in two replicate wells. A clonotype was defined as cross-reactive if the clonotype was significantly expanded both in SARS-CoV-2 spike wells and in at least one common cold coronavirus spike condition. Levenshtein distance calculated with the stringdist R package was used to assess CDR3 similarity, and unrooted trees were constructed with ape in R 3.6.1. Drawn from immuneACCESS, this table holds only the in-frame rearrangements with V and J called that TCRdb kept. Clones are partly lost; checked studies trace under half to an unresolved V gene and leave the rest unexplained. The V and J calls and clone size come from that table; D and trimming were worked out from the DNA. For this sample there are around 66,000 clones; over 70% appear just once. About 2.2% of the sample goes to the ten largest clones.

Trimming leaves V shorter by 3 bases and J shorter by 7 bases, with the junction holding 17 bases beyond the gene matches. Looking up the germline V gene yields CDR1 SNHLY and CDR2 FYNNEI. The CDR3 runs 18 residues from the cysteine to the phenylalanine. Kept here is only the CDR3 DNA, which spans 54 bases and is read in frame from base 1. In regard to this clone: Its target antigen remains unknown. No much larger clone is present one base from it, and per-base qualities are unavailable.

After roughly 11 days of culture, CD4+ T cells were isolated with the EasySep CD4+ T cell isolation kit. Each participant got two doses of an mRNA SARS-CoV-2 vaccine, either BNT162b2 or mRNA-1273. The absence of prior SARS-CoV-2 infection in healthy vaccine recipients was confirmed by negative nucleocapsid antibodies before and after vaccination. On days 3 and 7, half of the culture medium was replaced with fresh IL-2-containing medium. Unless noted otherwise, every peptide stimulation condition was grown in triplicate wells. PBMC were separated from whole blood using Ficoll-Paque Plus gradient centrifugation and were then either cryopreserved at -140C or used fresh. Genomic DNA was extracted from cultured CD4+ T cells with the QIAamp micro DNA kit.

The clonotype was recovered from a human donor who received a COVID-19 vaccine. Recombination connected TRBV2 to TRBJ2-5; 10 nucleotides in the junction match TRBD2. The source material was CD4+ T cells from PBMCs cultured without peptide, sampled after COVID-19 vaccination. The CDR3 protein sequence reads: CASSDPRSGGALGSTQYF. The DNA sequence reads TGTGCCAGCAGTGACCCCCGAAGCGGGGGGGCCTTGGGGTCGACCCAGTACTTC.